Shown below are 26 T cell receptor beta chains from a single sample sequenced in a study of response to subunit inactivated influenza vaccine. TCRdb re-derived calls from the RT-PCR reads in MiXCR, one entry per CDR3 protein. Counted here are approximately 500,000 distinct CDR3 sequences, 13% occurring once; the ten biggest clones make up around 13%. Sequences were derived from PBMCs from blood, sampled roughly 46 days after vaccination. The receptors stem from a man in his fifties or sixties who received an inactivated influenza vaccine.

V is TRBV7-8 and J is TRBJ2-3; possible D gene TRBD1, 5 bases. This CDR3 contains 16 residues. The germline V gene has CDR1 SGHVS and CDR2 FQNEAQ. V lost 1 base, J lost 7 bases, and 18 bases lay in between. CDR3: CASSLEIRALTNTQYF. CDR3 nucleotide sequence: TGTGCCAGCAGCTTAGAGATCAGGGCCCTCACTAATACGCAGTATTTT.

This clonotype has only a few counts. The chain employs TRBV6-1 and TRBJ2-5; 8 nucleotides align to TRBD1. CDR1 and CDR2 (germline): MNHNS, SASEGT. The CDR3 runs 14 residues. The junction had 7 bases not matched to a gene; V was cut back by 6 bases and J by 4 bases. CDR3 in DNA: TGTGCCAGCAGACGACAGGGGAAACGAGAGACCCAGTACTTC. Protein product: CASRRQGKRETQYF.

The chain is built from TRBV25-1 and TRBJ2-2; D might be TRBD1 (6 bases). Germline V gives CDR1 MGHDK, CDR2 SYGVNS. The V and J ends lost 8 bases and 4 bases respectively, with 17 bases between them. CDR3 length: 15 amino acids. DNA for the CDR3: TGTGCCAGCTTTACGGACGGGACACCCACCGGGGAGCTGTTTTTT. It encodes CASFTDGTPTGELFF.

This clonotype was counted many times. The J gene is TRBJ2-2, the V gene TRBV7-2, with 7 bases matching TRBD2. The CDR3 runs 15 residues. Per the germline V gene, CDR1 is SGHTA and CDR2 is FQGNSA. The J segment lost 5 bases and the V segment lost 3 bases, leaving 6 bases of the junction unmatched. The CDR3 sequence: CASSLDVGGTGELFF. The CDR3 nucleotides are TGTGCCAGCAGCTTGGACGTGGGAGGGACCGGGGAGCTGTTTTTT.

The chain employs TRBV6-1 and TRBJ2-3; D gene unclear. The CDR3 runs 13 residues. Germline V CDR1 and CDR2: MNHNS, SASEGT. V dropped 0 bases and J dropped 6 bases, with 7 bases sitting between them. Here the CDR3 DNA reads TGTGCCAGCAGTGAAGCGCTCTACGATACGCAGTATTTT. It is translated as CASSEALYDTQYF.

This clonotype appeared a few times. The rearrangement uses TRBV18 and TRBJ2-7; 13 positions agree with TRBD2. Per the germline V gene, CDR1 is KGHSH and CDR2 is LQKENI. V was clipped by 1 base and J by 6 bases; unmatched bases: 6. The CDR3 totals 16 residues. As DNA, the CDR3 is TGTGCCAGCTCACCACGGACTAGCGGGAGTCCGGGCGAGCAGTACTTC. Its translation is CASSPRTSGSPGEQYF. The full variable domain, rest sourced from reference TRBV18 and TRBJ2-7, is NAGVMQNPRHLVRRRGQEARLRCSPMKGHSHVYWYRQLPEEGLKFMVYLQKENIIDESGMPKERFSAEFPKEGPSILRIQQVVRGDSAAYFCASSPRTSGSPGEQYFGPGTRLTVT.

Ten or more counts support this clonotype. The rearrangement links TRBV20-1 to TRBJ2-5; tentatively, D is TRBD1 or TRBD2 (5 bases each). CDR1 and CDR2 from the germline V gene are DFQATT and SNEGSKA (reference sequence). The CDR3 sequence is 15 residues long. Between the trimmed V and J ends, which lost 6 bases and 5 bases, there was a span of 22 bases. The CDR3 region has the DNA TGCAGTGCCAGGGTCGTGGGAGTAGCCGAGGAGACCCAGTACTTC. Amino acids: CSARVVGVAEETQYF.

This clonotype was detected many times. This rearrangement joins TRBV4-3 to TRBJ2-2; 10 nucleotides match TRBD2. Germline V gives CDR1 LGHNA, CDR2 YSLEER. The CDR3 is made up of 16 amino acids. With V trimmed by 1 base and J by 5 bases, 4 bases remained unmatched. CDR3 sequence reads: CASSQGLAGVTGELFF. Here the CDR3 DNA reads TGCGCCAGCAGCCAAGGTCTAGCGGGAGTTACCGGGGAGCTGTTTTTT.

This clonotype was seen more than once but under ten times. V is TRBV12-3 or TRBV12-4 and J is TRBJ1-5; D is unresolved. The V end was cut by 8 bases, the J end by 0 bases, with 11 bases between. The CDR3 spans 14 residues. The CDR3 here is CASGLGFSNQPQHF. DNA of the CDR3: TGTGCCAGCGGTCTCGGTTTTAGCAATCAGCCCCAGCATTTT.

In this sample, this clonotype turned up a few times. This chain uses TRBV6-5 with TRBJ2-4; the D is unclear. Germline CDR1 and CDR2: MNHEY and SVGAGI. Trimming removed 2 bases from V and 0 bases from J, with 8 bases in between. The CDR3 covers 15 residues. The CDR3 DNA is TGTGCCAGCAGTTACGGGCGTTTAGCCAAAAACATTCAGTACTTC. As protein: CASSYGRLAKNIQYF.

A few counts support this clonotype. The chain couples TRBV28 to TRBJ1-1, with TRBD1 as a possible D gene (6 bases). Trimming took 3 bases from V and 11 from J, leaving 13 bases between them. Germline lookup yields CDR1 MDHEN and CDR2 SYDVKM. The CDR3 totals 12 residues. For the CDR3, the DNA is TGTGCCAGCAGTTTGGTTGGGGGGCAGGCTTTCTTT. Translation gives CASSLVGGQAFF.

The chain combines TRBV6-1 with TRBJ1-2, with a possible D match to TRBD1 (5 bases). Trimming left V 6 bases short and J 8 bases short, with 16 bases between. Germline V lookup: CDR1 MNHNS, CDR2 SASEGT. The CDR3 extends over 13 amino acids. The DNA of the CDR3 is TGTGCCAGCAGCCTGGACAAGGGAGTCGGCTACACCTTC. Protein sequence: CASSLDKGVGYTF.

V usage is TRBV5-6 and J usage is TRBJ2-1; unclear D gene. This CDR3 comprises 11 residues. The germline V gene has CDR1 SGHDT and CDR2 YYEEEE. Trimming removed 1 base from V and 10 bases from J, with 6 bases in between. The CDR3 reads CASSLFSEQFF. The CDR3 coding sequence is TGTGCCAGCAGCTTGTTCAGCGAGCAGTTCTTC.

The chain carries TRBV5-1 and TRBJ2-3; D may be TRBD1 or TRBD2 (5 bases each). The CDR3 loop spans 16 amino acids. V gave up 1 base and J gave up 2 bases, with 14 bases separating them. The germline gives CDR1 SGHRS, CDR2 YFSETQ. CDR3 loop: CASSLLTGTATDTQYF. CDR3 nucleotide sequence: TGCGCCAGCAGCTTGTTGACCGGGACGGCCACAGATACGCAGTATTTT.

This clonotype has more than one count but fewer than ten. The J gene is TRBJ2-1, the V gene TRBV7-3; unclear D gene. Germline loops: CDR1 SGHTA, CDR2 FQGTGA. This CDR3 is built from 13 residues. Trimming shortened V by 5 bases and J by 5 bases, and 10 bases separated the two germline ends. The CDR3 nucleotides are TGTGCCAGCAGCGAATCCCGCGACAATGAGCAGTTCTTC. Translating gives CASSESRDNEQFF.

This clonotype was seen at least ten times. A much more abundant neighbour one base away suggests this may be a read error. The rearrangement links TRBV5-1 to TRBJ2-7, with a possible D match to TRBD1 (5 bases). The CDR3 runs to 11 residues. Germline assignment: CDR1 SGHRS and CDR2 YFSETQ. The CDR3: CASSLGDEQYF. CDR3 sequence (DNA): TGTGCCAGCAGCTTAGGGGACGAGCAGTACTTC. Variable domain in full (rest from reference TRBV5-1 and TRBJ2-7): KAGVTQTPRYLIKTRGQQVTLSCSPISGHRSVSWYQQTPGQGLQFLFEYFSETQRNKGNFPGRFSGRQFSNSRSEMNVSTLELGDSALYLCASSLGDEQYFGPGTRLTVT.

This clonotype was counted a few times. The rearrangement uses TRBV24-1 and TRBJ2-3; TRBD1 matches 8 bases. The V gene's germline CDR1 is KGHDR and CDR2 SFDVKD. The V gene end was trimmed by 4 bases and the J gene end by 4 bases; junction bases not matched to a gene: 9. This CDR3 comprises 16 residues. The CDR3 loop is CATSDRGTGSPDTQYF. DNA of the CDR3: TGTGCCACCAGTGACCGGGGGACAGGAAGTCCAGATACGCAGTATTTT.

In its sample, this clonotype was seen many times. The V gene is TRBV10-3, the J gene TRBJ2-2, with D unresolved. The CDR3 length is 14 residues. Between the trimmed V and J ends, which lost 2 bases and 1 base, there was a span of 5 bases. Germline CDR1 is ENHRY and CDR2 is SYGVKD. As DNA, the CDR3 is TGTGCCATCAGTGAGAGGAAGAACACCGGGGAGCTGTTTTTT. It codes for CAISERKNTGELFF.

The rearrangement joins TRBV7-2 to TRBJ2-3, with 7 bases lining up with TRBD2. Germline V lookup: CDR1 SGHTA, CDR2 FQGNSA. V trimming: 1 base; J trimming: 5 bases; junction bases outside the gene matches: 6. This CDR3 region has 15 residues. CDR3 region: CASSLVAGVRDTQYF. The CDR3 DNA reads TGTGCCAGCAGCTTAGTCGCGGGAGTGAGAGATACGCAGTATTTT.

The J gene is TRBJ1-2, the V gene TRBV15; 9 bases are a match to TRBD1. Germline V gives CDR1 LNHNV, CDR2 YYDKDF (reference sequence). The CDR3 contains 15 residues. Unmatched junction bases numbered 6, after V lost 3 bases and J lost 4 bases. Here the CDR3 reads CATSSGTGRLYGYTF. The CDR3 DNA reads TGTGCCACCAGCAGTGGGACAGGGAGACTCTATGGCTACACCTTC. Supplemented by reference TRBV15 and TRBJ1-2, the full variable domain reads DAMVIQNPRYQVTQFGKPVTLSCSQTLNHNVMYWYQQKSSQAPKLLFHYYDKDFNNEADTPDNFQSRRPNTSFCFLDIRSPGLGDTAMYLCATSSGTGRLYGYTFGSGTRLTVV.

This clonotype has more than one count but fewer than ten. V usage is TRBV10-3 and J usage is TRBJ2-5; TRBD1 or TRBD2 may be the D gene (5 bases each). Germline loops: CDR1 ENHRY, CDR2 SYGVKD. The CDR3 is 15 amino acids. Trimming stripped 4 bases from V and 5 bases from J, with 17 bases between. DNA for the CDR3: TGTGCCATCAGTGCCCAAGAGGGGCCGTGGGAGACCCAGTACTTC. Protein sequence: CAISAQEGPWETQYF.

CDR3 protein: CASSTASGRAEYEQFF. CDR3 sequence (DNA): TGTGCCAGCAGTACGGCTAGCGGGAGGGCGGAATATGAGCAGTTCTTC. The V gene is TRBV7-9, the J gene TRBJ2-1, with 12 positions matching TRBD2. From germline, CDR1 is SEHNR and CDR2 FQNEAQ (reference sequence). This CDR3 region has 16 residues. The ends lost 6 bases at V and 8 bases at J; junction bases unmatched: 11.

J is TRBJ1-2 and V is TRBV6-5; D is unclear. Deletions cut 5 bases from V and 5 bases from J, with 9 bases between. This CDR3 contains 12 residues. Germline V gene data show CDR1 as MNHEY and CDR2 as SVGAGI. CDR3 amino acids: CASSLYSYGYTF. The CDR3 DNA is TGTGCCAGCAGTCTGTACAGTTATGGCTACACCTTC.

The chain has TRBV20-1 and TRBJ1-6, with 9 bases identical to TRBD1. This CDR3 is 15 amino acids long. With 4 bases clipped from V and 12 bases from J, the junction kept 13 bases outside the gene matches. Germline V gives CDR1 DFQATT, CDR2 SNEGSKA (reference sequence). CDR3 sequence: CSATSTGTGREPLHF. CDR3 coding DNA: TGCAGTGCTACCTCTACCGGGACAGGGCGTGAACCCCTCCACTTT.

V and J are TRBV6-2 or TRBV6-3 and TRBJ2-7; 9 bases are a match to TRBD1. V trimming: 5 bases; J trimming: 6 bases; junction bases outside the gene matches: 11. This CDR3 region has 15 residues. CDR1 is MNHEY and CDR2 is SVGEGT in the germline V gene. Here the CDR3 reads CASSPPGQGPGEQYF. DNA of the CDR3: TGTGCCAGCAGTCCCCCGGGACAGGGTCCGGGCGAGCAGTACTTC.

The chain is built from TRBV12-3 or TRBV12-4 and TRBJ2-6, with no clear D. The CDR3 is made up of 21 amino acids. The V end was cut by 1 base, the J end by 0 bases, with 22 bases between. CDR3 bases: TGTGCCAGCAGTTTAGTAGTGGCCTGGTACAGTATCTCCTCTGGGGCCAACGTCCTGACTTTC. It encodes CASSLVVAWYSISSGANVLTF.